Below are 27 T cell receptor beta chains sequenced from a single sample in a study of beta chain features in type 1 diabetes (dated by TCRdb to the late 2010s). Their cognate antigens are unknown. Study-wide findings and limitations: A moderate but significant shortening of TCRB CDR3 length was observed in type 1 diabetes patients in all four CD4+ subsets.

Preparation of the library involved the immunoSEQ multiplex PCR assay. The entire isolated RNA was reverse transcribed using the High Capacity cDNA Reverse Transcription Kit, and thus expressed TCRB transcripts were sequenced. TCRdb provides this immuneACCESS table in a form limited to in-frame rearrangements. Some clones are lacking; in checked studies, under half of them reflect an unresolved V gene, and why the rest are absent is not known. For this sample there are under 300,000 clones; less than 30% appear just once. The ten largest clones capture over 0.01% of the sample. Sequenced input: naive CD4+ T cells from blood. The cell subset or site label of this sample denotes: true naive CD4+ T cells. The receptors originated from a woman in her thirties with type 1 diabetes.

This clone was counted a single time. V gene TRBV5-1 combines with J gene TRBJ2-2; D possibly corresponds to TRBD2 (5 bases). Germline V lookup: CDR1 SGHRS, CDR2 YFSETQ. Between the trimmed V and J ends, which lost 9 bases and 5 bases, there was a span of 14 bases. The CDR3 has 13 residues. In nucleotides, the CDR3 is TGCGCCATCCAGGCTCGGGAAACCGGGGAGCTGTTTTTT. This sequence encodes CAIQARETGELFF.

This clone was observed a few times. CDR3 bases: TGTGCCAGCAGCGACCCTAGCGGGAGGGTCAATGAGCAGTTCTTC. This sequence encodes CASSDPSGRVNEQFF. V and J are TRBV25-1 and TRBJ2-1; 12 positions agree with TRBD2. Per germline, CDR1 MGHDK and CDR2 SYGVNS. The V gene end was trimmed by 6 bases and the J gene end by 6 bases; junction bases not matched to a gene: 6. The CDR3 is 15 amino acids. The variable domain in full, completed from reference TRBV25-1 and TRBJ2-1, reads EADIYQTPRYLVIGTGKKITLECSQTMGHDKMYWYQQDPGMELHLIHYSYGVNSTEKGDLSSESTVSRIRTEHFPLTLESARPSHTSQYLCASSDPSGRVNEQFFGPGTRLTVL.

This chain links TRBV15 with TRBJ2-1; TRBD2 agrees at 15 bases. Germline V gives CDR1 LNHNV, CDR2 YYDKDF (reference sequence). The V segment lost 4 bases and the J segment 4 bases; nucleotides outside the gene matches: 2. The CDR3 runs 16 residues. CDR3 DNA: TGTGCCACCAGCAAGGGGACTAGCGGGAGGTACAATGAGCAGTTCTTC. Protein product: CATSKGTSGRYNEQFF. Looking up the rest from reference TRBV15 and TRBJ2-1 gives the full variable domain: DAMVIQNPRYQVTQFGKPVTLSCSQTLNHNVMYWYQQKSSQAPKLLFHYYDKDFNNEADTPDNFQSRRPNTSFCFLDIRSPGLGDTAMYLCATSKGTSGRYNEQFFGPGTRLTVL.

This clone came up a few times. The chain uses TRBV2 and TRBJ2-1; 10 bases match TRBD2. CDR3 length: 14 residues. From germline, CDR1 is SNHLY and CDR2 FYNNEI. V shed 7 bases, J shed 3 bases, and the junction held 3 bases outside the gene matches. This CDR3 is CASKGLASYNEQFF. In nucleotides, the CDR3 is TGTGCCAGCAAGGGACTAGCGAGCTACAATGAGCAGTTCTTC. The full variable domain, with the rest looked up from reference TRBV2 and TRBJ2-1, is EPEVTQTPSHQVTQMGQEVILRCVPISNHLYFYWYRQILGQKVEFLVSFYNNEISEKSEIFDDQFSVERPDGSNFTLKIRSTKLEDSAMYFCASKGLASYNEQFFGPGTRLTVL.

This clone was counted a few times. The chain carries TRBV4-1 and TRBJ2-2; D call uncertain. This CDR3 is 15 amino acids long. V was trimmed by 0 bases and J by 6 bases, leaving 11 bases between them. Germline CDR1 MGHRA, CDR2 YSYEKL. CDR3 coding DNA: TGCGCCAGCAGCCAAGAAGGAGTAGCCTCCGGGGAGCTGTTTTTT. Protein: CASSQEGVASGELFF.

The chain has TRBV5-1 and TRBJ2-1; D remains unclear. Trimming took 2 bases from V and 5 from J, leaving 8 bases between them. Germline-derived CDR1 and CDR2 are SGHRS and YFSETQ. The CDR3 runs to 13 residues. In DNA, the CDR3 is TGCGCCAGCAGCTTACTGCCAAACAATGAGCAGTTCTTC. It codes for CASSLLPNNEQFF.

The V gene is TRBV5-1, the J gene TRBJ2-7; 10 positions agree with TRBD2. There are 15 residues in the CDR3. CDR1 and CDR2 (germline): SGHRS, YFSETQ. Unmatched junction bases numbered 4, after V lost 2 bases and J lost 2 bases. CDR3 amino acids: CASSFGTSVTYEQYF. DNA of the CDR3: TGCGCCAGCAGCTTCGGGACTAGCGTCACCTACGAGCAGTACTTC.

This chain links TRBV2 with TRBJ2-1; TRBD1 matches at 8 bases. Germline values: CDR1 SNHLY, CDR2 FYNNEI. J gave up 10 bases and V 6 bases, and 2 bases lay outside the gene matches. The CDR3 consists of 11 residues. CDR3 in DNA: TGTGCCAGCAGAGACAGGGGCGAGCAGTTCTTC. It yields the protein CASRDRGEQFF.

The CDR3 loop is CASSRDRFNQPQHF. CDR3 nucleotide sequence: TGTGCCAGCAGCCGGGACAGGTTCAATCAGCCCCAGCATTTT. V and J are TRBV7-2 and TRBJ1-5, with 8 bases aligning to TRBD1. The CDR3 covers 14 residues. V lost 5 bases and J lost 3; bases outside the gene matches: 3. Germline V CDR1 and CDR2: SGHTA, FQGNSA.

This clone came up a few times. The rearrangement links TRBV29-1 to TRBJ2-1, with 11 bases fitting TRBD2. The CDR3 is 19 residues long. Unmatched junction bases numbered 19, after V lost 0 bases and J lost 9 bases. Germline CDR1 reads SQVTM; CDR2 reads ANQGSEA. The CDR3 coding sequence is TGCAGCGTTGAAGAGTGGAAGAAACTAGCGGGAGTAAATTTCGGTGAGCAGTTCTTC. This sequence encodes CSVEEWKKLAGVNFGEQFF.

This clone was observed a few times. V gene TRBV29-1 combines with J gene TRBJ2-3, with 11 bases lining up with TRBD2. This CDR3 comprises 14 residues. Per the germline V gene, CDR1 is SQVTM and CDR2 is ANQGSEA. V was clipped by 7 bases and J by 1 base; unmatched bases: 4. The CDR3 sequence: CSDGTSGGTDTQYF. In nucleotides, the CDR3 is TGCAGCGATGGGACTAGCGGAGGCACAGATACGCAGTATTTT.

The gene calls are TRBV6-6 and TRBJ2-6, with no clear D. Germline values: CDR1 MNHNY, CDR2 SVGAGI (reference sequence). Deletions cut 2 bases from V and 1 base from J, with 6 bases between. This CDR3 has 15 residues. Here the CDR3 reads CASSYGRSGANVLTF. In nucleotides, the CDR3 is TGTGCCAGCAGTTACGGCAGGTCTGGGGCCAACGTCCTGACTTTC.

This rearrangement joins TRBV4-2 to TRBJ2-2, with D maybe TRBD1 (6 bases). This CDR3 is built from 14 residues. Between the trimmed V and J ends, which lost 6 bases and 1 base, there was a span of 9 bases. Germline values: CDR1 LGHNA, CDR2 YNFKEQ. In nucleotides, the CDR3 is TGTGCCAGCAGGGAACAGGGGAACACCGGGGAGCTGTTTTTT. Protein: CASREQGNTGELFF.

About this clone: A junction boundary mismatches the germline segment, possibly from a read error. Written as DNA, the CDR3 is TGTGCCAGCAGCAAACAGGGGGGGCGCTTCTATGGCTACACTTTC. Translated: CASSKQGGRFYGYTF. The V and J genes are TRBV7-6 and TRBJ1-2, with 8 bases identical to TRBD1. The CDR3 is 15 residues long. CDR1 and CDR2 (germline): SGHVS, FNYEAQ.

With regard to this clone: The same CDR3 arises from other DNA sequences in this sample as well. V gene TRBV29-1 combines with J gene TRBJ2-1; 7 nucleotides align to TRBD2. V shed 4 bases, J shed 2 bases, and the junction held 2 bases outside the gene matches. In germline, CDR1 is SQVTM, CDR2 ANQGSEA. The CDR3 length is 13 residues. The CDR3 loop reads CSVGLAAYNEQFF. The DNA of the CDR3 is TGCAGCGTTGGACTAGCAGCCTACAATGAGCAGTTCTTC.

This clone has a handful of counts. CDR3 in amino acids: CSAEAVGGPGELFF. The CDR3 DNA reads TGCAGCGCCGAGGCGGTAGGGGGCCCCGGGGAGCTGTTTTTT. The chain employs TRBV29-1 and TRBJ2-2; TRBD1 aligns across 7 bases. The CDR3 runs to 14 residues. Germline CDR1 reads SQVTM; CDR2 reads ANQGSEA. Trimming cost V 7 bases and J 6 bases; bases outside gene matches: 11.

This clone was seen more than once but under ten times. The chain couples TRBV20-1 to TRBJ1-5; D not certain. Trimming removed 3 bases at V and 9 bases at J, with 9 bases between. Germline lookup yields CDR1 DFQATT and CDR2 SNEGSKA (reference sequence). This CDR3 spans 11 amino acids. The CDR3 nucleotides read TGCAGTGCTAGTCATCAGGCGCCCCAGCATTTT. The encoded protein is CSASHQAPQHF.

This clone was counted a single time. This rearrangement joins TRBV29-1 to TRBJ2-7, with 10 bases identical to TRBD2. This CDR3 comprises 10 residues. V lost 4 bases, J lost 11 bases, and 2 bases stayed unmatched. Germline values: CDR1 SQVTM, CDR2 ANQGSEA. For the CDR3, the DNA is TGCAGCGTTGGCGGGACTAGCGAGTACTTC. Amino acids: CSVGGTSEYF.

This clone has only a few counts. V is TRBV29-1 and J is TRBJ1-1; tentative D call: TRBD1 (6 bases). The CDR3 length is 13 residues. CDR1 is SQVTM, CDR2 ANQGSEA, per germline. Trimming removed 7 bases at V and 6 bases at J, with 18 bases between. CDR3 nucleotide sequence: TGCAGCGGCAACACAGGGATCTACGCTGAAGCTTTCTTT. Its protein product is CSGNTGIYAEAFF.

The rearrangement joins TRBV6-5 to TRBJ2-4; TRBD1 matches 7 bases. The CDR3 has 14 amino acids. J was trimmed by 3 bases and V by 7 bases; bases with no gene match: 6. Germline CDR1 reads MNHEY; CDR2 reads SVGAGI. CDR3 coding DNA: TGTGCCAGCACTACCGACAGGGACAAAAACATTCAGTACTTC. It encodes CASTTDRDKNIQYF.

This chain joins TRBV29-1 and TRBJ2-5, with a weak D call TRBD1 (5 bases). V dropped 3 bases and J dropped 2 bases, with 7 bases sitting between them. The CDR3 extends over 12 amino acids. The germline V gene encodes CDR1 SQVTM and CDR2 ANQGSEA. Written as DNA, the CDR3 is TGCAGCGTTGAGACAGCACAAGAGACCCAGTACTTC. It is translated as CSVETAQETQYF.

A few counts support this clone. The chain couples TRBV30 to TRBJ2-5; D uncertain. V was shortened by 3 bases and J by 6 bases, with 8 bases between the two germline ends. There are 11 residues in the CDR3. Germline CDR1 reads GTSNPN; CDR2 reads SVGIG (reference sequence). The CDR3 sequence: CAWRTGQTQYF. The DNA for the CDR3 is TGTGCCTGGAGAACGGGTCAGACCCAGTACTTC.

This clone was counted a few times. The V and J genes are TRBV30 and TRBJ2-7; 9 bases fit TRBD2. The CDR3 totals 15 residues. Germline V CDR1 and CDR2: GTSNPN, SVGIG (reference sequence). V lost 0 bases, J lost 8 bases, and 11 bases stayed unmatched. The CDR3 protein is CAWSVRASGKLQQYF. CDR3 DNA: TGTGCCTGGAGTGTAAGGGCTAGCGGGAAGTTACAGCAGTACTTC.

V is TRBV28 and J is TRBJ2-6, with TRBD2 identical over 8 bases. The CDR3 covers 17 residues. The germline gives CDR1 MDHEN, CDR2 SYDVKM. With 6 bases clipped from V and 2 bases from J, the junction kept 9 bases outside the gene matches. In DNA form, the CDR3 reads TGTGCCAGCAGAACCGGGGGGGCAGGGACTGGGGCCAACGTCCTGACTTTC. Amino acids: CASRTGGAGTGANVLTF. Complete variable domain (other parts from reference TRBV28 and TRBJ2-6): DVKVTQSSRYLVKRTGEKVFLECVQDMDHENMFWYRQDPGLGLRLIYFSYDVKMKEKGDIPEGYSVSREKKERFSLILESASTNQTSMYLCASRTGGAGTGANVLTFGAGSRLTVL.

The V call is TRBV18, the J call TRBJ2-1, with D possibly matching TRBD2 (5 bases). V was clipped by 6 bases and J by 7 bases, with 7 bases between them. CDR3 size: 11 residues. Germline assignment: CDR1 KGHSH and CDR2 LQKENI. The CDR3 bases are TGTGCCAGCTCGCGGAGGAATGAGCAGTTCTTC. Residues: CASSRRNEQFF. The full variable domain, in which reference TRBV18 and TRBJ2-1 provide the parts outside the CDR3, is NAGVMQNPRHLVRRRGQEARLRCSPMKGHSHVYWYRQLPEEGLKFMVYLQKENIIDESGMPKERFSAEFPKEGPSILRIQQVVRGDSAAYFCASSRRNEQFFGPGTRLTVL.

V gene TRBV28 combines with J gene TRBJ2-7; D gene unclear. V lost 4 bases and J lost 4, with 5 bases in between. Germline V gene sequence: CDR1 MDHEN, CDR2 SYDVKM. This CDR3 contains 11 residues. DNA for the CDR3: TGTGCCAGCAGTTCCGGTTACGAGCAGTACTTC. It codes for CASSSGYEQYF.

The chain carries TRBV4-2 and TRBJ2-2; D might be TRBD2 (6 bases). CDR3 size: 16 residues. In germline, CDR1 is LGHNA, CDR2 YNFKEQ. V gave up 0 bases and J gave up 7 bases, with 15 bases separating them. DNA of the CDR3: TGTGCCAGCAGCCAAGATTTGGGACGGGAGTTCGGGGAGCTGTTTTTT. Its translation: CASSQDLGREFGELFF.